The clone carrying this T cell receptor beta chain was seen just once. This sample is drawn from a study of blood T cell repertoires in COVID-19. Trimming took 4 bases from V and 1 from J; bases not matched to a gene: 3. Germline CDR1 reads ENHRY; CDR2 reads SYGVKD. This CDR3 has 14 residues. The protocol was immunoSEQ multiplex PCR, while the TCRdb copy is restricted to in-frame clones and leaves out a portion. The repertoire has just over 35,000 clones, roughly 77% of them found once; the top ten carry around 44%. The sequencing input was peripheral blood. The chain is built from TRBV10-3 and TRBJ1-1; 7 nucleotides align to TRBD1. This sequence was found in a human donor in a cohort sampled during active or convalescent COVID-19. The donor label of this sample is uncertain. CDR3 in DNA: TGTGCCATCAGTGCGGCAGGGGGGAACACTGAAGCTTTCTTT. This translates into CAISAAGGNTEAFF.